The 32 T cell receptor beta chains below were found in one sample sequenced in a study of cytomegalovirus exposure and HLA in healthy donors. The primer mix had 60 Vbeta and 13 Jbeta primers. Clones were read by immunoSEQ multiplex PCR, and TCRdb kept only the in-frame ones, dropping some. The table shows 150,000 to 200,000 clones, with 70% to 90% occurring only once. Material: PBMCs. The receptors stem from a man between 18 and 35 years old in good health and CMV-seropositive.

The chain couples TRBV4-2 to TRBJ2-7, with D possibly being TRBD1 (5 bases). Trimming removed 4 bases at V and 3 bases at J, with 16 bases between. CDR1 and CDR2 (germline): LGHNA, YNFKEQ. The CDR3 covers 15 residues. The DNA for the CDR3 is TGTGCCAGCAGCCTAACGACAGTCTTAAACTACGAGCAGTACTTC. It specifies CASSLTTVLNYEQYF.

The chain links TRBV6-1 to TRBJ2-7; D not certain. Germline CDR1 is MNHNS and CDR2 is SASEGT. This CDR3 spans 14 amino acids. V lost 1 base to trimming and J lost 1 base, with 8 bases between them. CDR3 nucleotide sequence: TGTGCCAGCAGTGAAGGGTTGAGGTCCTACGAGCAGTACTTC. It translates to CASSEGLRSYEQYF.

V usage is TRBV4-2 and J usage is TRBJ2-1, with D possibly being TRBD1 (6 bases). In germline, CDR1 is LGHNA, CDR2 YNFKEQ. The CDR3 is 16 residues long. Trimming left V 5 bases short and J 5 bases short, with 19 bases between. This CDR3 is CASSSVGTTTDNEQFF. Written as DNA, the CDR3 is TGTGCCAGCAGCTCAGTGGGGACAACAACAGACAATGAGCAGTTCTTC.

The V gene is TRBV5-5, the J gene TRBJ1-1; D is perhaps TRBD1 (6 bases). V lost 5 bases, J lost 1 base, and 12 bases lay in between. The germline V gene encodes CDR1 SGHKS and CDR2 YYEKEE (reference sequence). The CDR3 length is 14 residues. The CDR3 DNA follows: TGTGCCAGCAGTCTGACAGGTCCGAACACTGAAGCTTTCTTT. This codes for CASSLTGPNTEAFF.

The V and J genes are TRBV6-5 and TRBJ1-2, with 7 positions matching TRBD1. Looked up from germline, CDR1 is MNHEY and CDR2 is SVGAGI. With 5 bases clipped from V and 4 bases from J, the junction kept 4 bases outside the gene matches. The length of the CDR3 is 13 residues. The CDR3 DNA reads TGTGCCAGCAGTAACACAGGGGTCTATGGCTACACCTTC. It encodes CASSNTGVYGYTF.

The rearrangement joins TRBV11-2 to TRBJ1-1; perhaps TRBD1 as D (6 bases). CDR1 SGHAT and CDR2 FQNNGV come from the germline V gene. Trimming cost V 2 bases and J 0 bases, with 13 bases left between them. The CDR3 covers 16 residues. The CDR3 sequence: CASSLLGHNMNTEAFF. For the CDR3, the DNA is TGTGCCAGCAGCTTATTGGGACACAACATGAACACTGAAGCTTTCTTT.

The chain has TRBV19 and TRBJ2-7; possible D gene TRBD1, 6 bases. The CDR3 loop spans 15 amino acids. CDR1 and CDR2 (germline): LNHDA, SQIVND (reference sequence). V lost 2 bases, J lost 3 bases, and 14 bases lay in between. The CDR3 loop reads CASSIKDSFYYEQYF. The CDR3 region has the DNA TGTGCCAGTAGTATAAAGGACAGCTTCTACTACGAGCAGTACTTC.

The CDR3, as DNA: TGTGCCAGCAGTGTATGGGGGGGTGGTTCACCCCTCCACTTT. Translated: CASSVWGGGSPLHF. The V gene is TRBV6-1, the J gene TRBJ1-6; tentatively, D is TRBD1 (5 bases). Germline V CDR1 and CDR2: MNHNS, SASEGT. The CDR3 totals 14 residues. The V gene lost 4 bases and the J gene lost 9 bases, with 13 bases spanning the gap.

The gene calls are TRBV7-9 and TRBJ1-4; D remains ambiguous. V was trimmed by 5 bases and J by 0 bases, leaving 7 bases between them. The V gene's germline CDR1 is SEHNR and CDR2 FQNEAQ (reference sequence). This CDR3 has 14 amino acids. For the CDR3, the DNA is TGTGCCAGCAGCCCCGGGGCAACTAATGAAAAACTGTTTTTT. Protein sequence: CASSPGATNEKLFF.

This chain uses TRBV10-3 with TRBJ2-5, with D maybe TRBD1 (6 bases). The tail of the sequence fits TRBJ2-7 better, so the J call may be wrong. The germline V gene has CDR1 ENHRY and CDR2 SYGVKD. The CDR3 is 15 amino acids. CDR3 DNA: TGTGCCATCAGTGAGTCAGGGGGACCCTCCTACGAGCAGTACTTC. This codes for CAISESGGPSYEQYF.

The J gene is TRBJ2-7, the V gene TRBV18; TRBD1 matches at 9 bases. The germline V gene has CDR1 KGHSH and CDR2 LQKENI. This CDR3 is built from 15 residues. The V segment lost 5 bases and the J segment 6 bases; nucleotides outside the gene matches: 11. DNA for the CDR3: TGTGCCAGCTCAGTCACAGGGGGCGGAGGTCCCGAGCAGTACTTC. This translates into CASSVTGGGGPEQYF.

The chain uses TRBV5-1 and TRBJ2-3; no definite D call. The CDR3 is 16 amino acids. Trimming removed 4 bases at V and 2 bases at J, with 17 bases between. Germline values: CDR1 SGHRS, CDR2 YFSETQ. In DNA form, the CDR3 reads TGCGCCAGCAGCCCAACTCGACGAGGAGACACAGATACGCAGTATTTT. Its translation is CASSPTRRGDTDTQYF.

The CDR3 loop reads CASSLAPAGLNTEAFF. In DNA form, the CDR3 reads TGTGCCAGCAGCTTAGCGCCGGCGGGATTGAACACTGAAGCTTTCTTT. This sequence joins TRBV7-2 and TRBJ1-1; D not certain. Germline CDR1 reads SGHTA; CDR2 reads FQGNSA. The CDR3 spans 16 residues. V was cut by 0 bases and J by 0 bases, with 11 bases left in between.

This chain joins TRBV9 and TRBJ2-1; 14 nucleotides line up with TRBD2. The CDR3 has 16 amino acids. V lost 0 bases, J lost 9 bases, and 5 bases stayed unmatched. Per germline, CDR1 SGDLS and CDR2 YYNGEE. This CDR3 is CASSVGLAGGRAEQFF. In DNA form, the CDR3 reads TGTGCCAGCAGCGTAGGACTAGCGGGGGGGCGAGCTGAGCAGTTCTTC.

The chain joins TRBV11-2 to TRBJ2-3, with TRBD1 as a possible D gene (6 bases). The ends were cut back, 4 bases at V and 4 bases at J, with 18 bases in the middle. Germline V gene data show CDR1 as SGHAT and CDR2 as FQNNGV. The CDR3 extends over 16 amino acids. CDR3 DNA sequence: TGTGCCAGCAGCTCGAGGGCACAGGGTTGGGCAGATACGCAGTATTTT. Protein sequence: CASSSRAQGWADTQYF.

This chain connects TRBV27 to TRBJ1-2; D unresolved. The ends were cut back, 5 bases at V and 0 bases at J, with 19 bases in the middle. Germline V gene sequence: CDR1 MNHEY, CDR2 SMNVEV (reference sequence). The CDR3 is 17 amino acids. The CDR3: CASSPQAYNSPNYGYTF. DNA for the CDR3: TGTGCCAGCAGTCCTCAGGCTTACAACTCTCCTAACTATGGCTACACCTTC.

J is TRBJ2-7 and V is TRBV19, with TRBD2 matching 8 bases. The J segment lost 6 bases and the V segment lost 5 bases, leaving 12 bases of the junction unmatched. This CDR3 region has 15 residues. Germline loops: CDR1 LNHDA, CDR2 SQIVND (reference sequence). CDR3 bases: TGTGCCAGTAGTTTATTACTAGCGGTCGCCGCCGAGCAGTACTTC. Its translation is CASSLLLAVAAEQYF.

This clone was seen a handful of times. This chain links TRBV5-6 with TRBJ1-4; D uncertain. Trimming shortened V by 1 base and J by 3 bases, and 7 bases separated the two germline ends. In germline, CDR1 is SGHDT, CDR2 YYEEEE. The CDR3 is 14 residues long. The CDR3 region has the DNA TGTGCCAGCAGCTTGATGACTTCTAATGAAAAACTGTTTTTT. This translates into CASSLMTSNEKLFF.

This clone was seen a few times. V usage is TRBV10-2 and J usage is TRBJ1-3; D unclear. The CDR3 consists of 15 residues. The V and J ends lost 5 bases and 0 bases respectively, with 11 bases between them. Germline V gene sequence: CDR1 WSHSY, CDR2 SAAADI. The CDR3 region is CASSSGASSGNTIYF. Here the CDR3 DNA reads TGCGCCAGCAGTTCTGGTGCCAGCTCTGGAAACACCATATATTTT.

This rearrangement joins TRBV9 to TRBJ2-3; 7 bases fit TRBD1. Per germline, CDR1 SGDLS and CDR2 YYNGEE. Unmatched junction bases numbered 7, after V lost 4 bases and J lost 14 bases. This CDR3 has 11 amino acids. The CDR3, as DNA: TGTGCCAGCAGCCCGGGGACAGACAGGTATTTT. Translation: CASSPGTDRYF.

This clone was seen only a few times. The rearrangement links TRBV2 to TRBJ2-5; TRBD1 is a possible D gene (6 bases). The ends were cut back, 0 bases at V and 5 bases at J, with 13 bases in the middle. From germline, CDR1 is SNHLY and CDR2 FYNNEI. The CDR3 loop spans 15 amino acids. CDR3 sequence reads: CASSEALYRAETQYF. The DNA of the CDR3 is TGTGCCAGCAGTGAAGCATTGTACAGGGCGGAGACCCAGTACTTC.

Regarding this clone: An end of the junction differs from the germline gene, which may be a read error. J is TRBJ1-2 and V is TRBV5-1, with 8 bases identical to TRBD1. The CDR3 has 14 amino acids. Looked up from germline, CDR1 is SGHRS and CDR2 is YFSETQ. CDR3: CAGRLEQGDYGYTF. CDR3 bases: TGCGCCGGCAGACTGGAACAGGGGGACTATGGCTACACCTTC.

V gene TRBV5-4 combines with J gene TRBJ2-5; 9 bases agree with TRBD1. The DNA end favors TRBJ2-7, so the J call may be wrong. CDR1 is SGHNT and CDR2 is YYREEE in the germline V gene (reference sequence). This CDR3 is 16 amino acids long. This CDR3 is CASSGSDRGITYEQYF. CDR3 DNA sequence: TGTGCCAGCAGCGGGTCGGACAGGGGAATAACCTACGAGCAGTACTTC.

The chain recombines TRBV18 with TRBJ1-2; 7 bases line up with TRBD1. V shed 6 bases and J 4 bases; nucleotides not matched to a gene: 8. CDR3 length: 14 amino acids. Germline V gene lookup returns CDR1 KGHSH and CDR2 LQKENI. The CDR3: CASSPAGQSYGYTF. The CDR3 region has the DNA TGTGCCAGCTCGCCGGCGGGACAGTCCTATGGCTACACCTTC.

This clone was found once. The DNA for the CDR3 is TGTGCCAGCAGCTTAGATCTGGGTGGGACTAGCGGGGGGAACGAGCAGTACTTC. This translates into CASSLDLGGTSGGNEQYF. This chain links TRBV11-2 with TRBJ2-7; 15 bases align to TRBD2. V was clipped by 0 bases and J by 5 bases; unmatched bases: 8. The CDR3 is 18 residues long. Germline-derived CDR1 and CDR2 are SGHAT and FQNNGV.

The V gene is TRBV10-3, the J gene TRBJ2-7; TRBD2 might be the D (5 bases). V lost 11 bases to trimming and J lost 1 base, with 18 bases between them. This CDR3 region has 14 residues. CDR1 ENHRY and CDR2 SYGVKD come from the germline V gene. The chain's CDR3 is CAVRRWRLSYEQYF. The CDR3 region has the DNA TGTGCCGTCCGGCGTTGGAGGTTATCCTACGAGCAGTACTTC.

As for this clone: One junction end disagrees with the germline gene, perhaps due to a read error. Other DNA sequences of this sample code for an identical CDR3. V and J are TRBV10-3 and TRBJ1-5; 7 bases align to TRBD1. The CDR3 loop spans 16 amino acids. Germline CDR1 ENHRY, CDR2 SYGVKD. CDR3 sequence (DNA): TGCGCCATCAGTGATCACCGACAGGGAAGCAATCAGCCCCAGCATTTT. Protein product: CAISDHRQGSNQPQHF.

The chain couples TRBV9 to TRBJ1-2; D unresolved. Trimming took off 0 bases at V and 1 base at J, with 10 bases between the two ends. CDR1 and CDR2 from the germline V gene are SGDLS and YYNGEE. The CDR3 sequence is 15 residues long. The CDR3 loop is CASSVDPGINYGYTF. The CDR3, as DNA: TGTGCCAGCAGCGTAGATCCGGGTATTAACTATGGCTACACCTTC.

The chain recombines TRBV6-1 with TRBJ1-2, with TRBD1 matching over 9 bases. J was trimmed by 2 bases and V by 4 bases; bases with no gene match: 2. Germline V lookup: CDR1 MNHNS, CDR2 SASEGT. This CDR3 contains 14 residues. CDR3 nucleotides: TGTGCCAGCAGTGCCGGGACAGGGAACTATGGCTACACCTTC. Protein sequence: CASSAGTGNYGYTF.

The CDR3 DNA reads TGTGCCAGCAGCCGACAGGGCGCGGGGAAAACGGTGTTTTTT. Its protein is CASSRQGAGKTVFF. This sequence joins TRBV2 and TRBJ1-4; 7 bases match TRBD1. V was pared by 6 bases and J by 15 bases, with 16 bases of the junction left unmatched. The germline V gene encodes CDR1 SNHLY and CDR2 FYNNEI. The length of the CDR3 is 14 residues.

The chain employs TRBV5-5 and TRBJ2-4; the match to TRBD2 covers 8 bases. Germline V gene data show CDR1 as SGHKS and CDR2 as YYEKEE (reference sequence). This CDR3 has 14 amino acids. With 1 base clipped from V and 6 bases from J, the junction kept 3 bases outside the gene matches. This CDR3 reads CASSLSSGANIQYF. DNA for the CDR3: TGTGCCAGCAGCTTGAGTAGCGGGGCAAACATTCAGTACTTC.

The chain is built from TRBV27 and TRBJ2-3; 8 nucleotides line up with TRBD1. The CDR3 runs to 15 residues. Germline trimming cut 3 bases from V and 5 bases from J; bases unmatched to any gene: 7. Per the germline V gene, CDR1 is MNHEY and CDR2 is SMNVEV (reference sequence). The CDR3 nucleotides read TGTGCCAGCAGTTTCTTCCAGGGGGCTGAAGATACGCAGTATTTT. Protein product: CASSFFQGAEDTQYF.